Presented here are 22 T cell receptor beta chains from one specimen sequenced in a study of blood T cell repertoires in COVID-19. The protocol was immunoSEQ multiplex PCR, while the TCRdb copy is restricted to in-frame clones and leaves out a portion. This table holds about 200,000 clones, 86% found once. The sequencing sample was made of peripheral blood. The receptors were gathered from an elderly man with acute or convalescent COVID-19.

The V call is TRBV3-1 (or the pseudogene TRBV3-2), the J call TRBJ2-7; 8 bases agree with TRBD2. Trimming took 2 bases from V and 2 from J; bases not matched to a gene: 11. This CDR3 comprises 17 residues. Germline CDR1 is LGHDT and CDR2 is YNNKEL (reference sequence). CDR3 DNA sequence: TGTGCCAGCAGCCAAAGCCCTGGCACTAGCGGACCCTACGAGCAGTACTTC. Protein product: CASSQSPGTSGPYEQYF.

This chain connects TRBV28 to TRBJ1-2, with D perhaps TRBD1 (6 bases). V shed 2 bases and J shed 11 bases, with 21 bases lying between them. The CDR3 consists of 15 residues. Germline V gene data show CDR1 as MDHEN and CDR2 as SYDVKM. The CDR3 DNA reads TGTGCCAGCAGTTTACCCGACCGGGACAACTCAGGTTACACCTTC. It specifies CASSLPDRDNSGYTF.

In this sample, this clone turned up once. The genes are TRBV1 and TRBJ1-6; the table's D call, TRBD1, was not checked against the DNA. TRBV1 is noted as a pseudogene. The CDR3 runs to 18 residues. The CDR3 region is CTSSQPLPQTGGNSPLHF. DNA for the CDR3: TGCACCAGCAGCCAACCCTTGCCCCAGACAGGCGGGAATTCACCCCTCCACTTT.

The J gene is TRBJ1-2, the V gene TRBV5-4; D not resolved. The V gene's germline CDR1 is SGHNT and CDR2 YYREEE (reference sequence). The CDR3 loop spans 13 amino acids. V was cut by 4 bases and J by 7 bases, with 14 bases left in between. The CDR3 here is CASSLPRESGYTF. In DNA form, the CDR3 reads TGTGCCAGCAGCCTACCGAGGGAGAGTGGCTACACCTTC.

The V gene is TRBV28, the J gene TRBJ2-3; 10 bases match TRBD2. V lost 3 bases to trimming and J lost 1 base; unmatched junction nucleotides: 13. Germline values: CDR1 MDHEN, CDR2 SYDVKM. CDR3 length: 19 amino acids. Here the CDR3 reads CASSFLIGLAEGGTDTQYF. The CDR3 DNA sequence: TGTGCCAGCAGTTTCCTCATCGGACTAGCGGAGGGGGGCACAGATACGCAGTATTTT.

This clone has just one count. This chain links TRBV10-3 with TRBJ2-1; 8 nucleotides line up with TRBD2. Germline V lookup: CDR1 ENHRY, CDR2 SYGVKD. The CDR3 has 14 residues. The junction had 10 bases not matched to a gene; V was cut back by 11 bases and J by 4 bases. For the CDR3, the DNA is TGTGCCGTCGCCGGGACTAGTGCTTACAATGAGCAGTTCTTC. This translates into CAVAGTSAYNEQFF.

The chain uses TRBV3-1 (or the pseudogene TRBV3-2) and TRBJ1-1; D unresolved. The V end was cut by 5 bases, the J end by 8 bases, with 9 bases between. Germline V gene data show CDR1 as LGHDT and CDR2 as YNNKEL (reference sequence). The CDR3 loop spans 11 amino acids. The CDR3 nucleotides are TGTGCCAGCAGCTGGGCGGGAGAAGCTTTCTTT. Its protein product is CASSWAGEAFF.

The chain joins TRBV24-1 to TRBJ1-2; 7 bases are a match to TRBD1. This CDR3 has 14 residues. Germline V gene lookup returns CDR1 KGHDR and CDR2 SFDVKD. V gave up 4 bases and J gave up 8 bases; unmatched junction bases: 9. The CDR3 spells CATSDPGQAGGYTF. In nucleotides, the CDR3 is TGTGCCACCAGTGACCCTGGACAGGCTGGGGGCTACACCTTC.

V and J are TRBV4-1 and TRBJ1-1; 7 bases agree with TRBD1. Germline V lookup: CDR1 MGHRA, CDR2 YSYEKL. The junction had 2 bases not matched to a gene; V was cut back by 0 bases and J by 1 base. The CDR3 loop spans 15 amino acids. CDR3: CASSQDNRGNTEAFF. The DNA for the CDR3 is TGCGCCAGCAGCCAAGATAACAGGGGGAACACTGAAGCTTTCTTT.

Only a few counts were recorded for this clone. The chain carries TRBV6-2 or TRBV6-3 and TRBJ2-1; no clear D gene. This CDR3 region has 18 residues. Trimming shortened V by 2 bases and J by 0 bases, and 17 bases separated the two germline ends. Per the germline V gene, CDR1 is MNHEY and CDR2 is SVGEGT. The CDR3 protein is CASSYDARPWSSYNEQFF. The CDR3 DNA reads TGTGCCAGCAGTTACGATGCTAGGCCTTGGAGCTCCTACAATGAGCAGTTCTTC.

The chain carries TRBV11-3 and TRBJ2-5, with D perhaps TRBD2 (7 bases). V was trimmed by 4 bases and J by 5 bases, leaving 11 bases between them. This CDR3 has 13 amino acids. Per germline, CDR1 SGHNT and CDR2 YENEEA. CDR3: CASSSRGAETQYF. The CDR3 DNA follows: TGTGCCAGCAGCTCACGGGGGGCGGAGACCCAGTACTTC. Drawing the rest from reference TRBV11-3 and TRBJ2-5, the complete variable domain is EAGVVQSPRYKIIEKKQPVAFWCNPISGHNTLYWYLQNLGQGPELLIRYENEEAVDDSQLPKDRFSAERLKGVDSTLKIQPAELGDSAVYLCASSSRGAETQYFGPGTRLLVL.

V is TRBV28 and J is TRBJ2-7; D gene unclear. CDR3 length: 11 residues. Looked up from germline, CDR1 is MDHEN and CDR2 is SYDVKM. V was cut by 3 bases and J by 3 bases, with 3 bases left in between. The CDR3 DNA reads as TGTGCCAGCAGTTTTATCTACGAGCAGTACTTC. It codes for CASSFIYEQYF.

The chain carries TRBV27 and TRBJ1-6; unclear D gene. The CDR3 covers 13 residues. V was pared by 5 bases and J by 0 bases, with 2 bases between. Germline loops: CDR1 MNHEY, CDR2 SMNVEV (reference sequence). The CDR3: CASSLSYNSPLHF. CDR3 DNA sequence: TGTGCCAGCAGTCTCTCCTATAATTCACCCCTCCACTTT.

The chain employs TRBV27 and TRBJ2-6, with 11 positions matching TRBD2. The CDR3 is 17 amino acids. CDR1 and CDR2 (germline): MNHEY, SMNVEV (reference sequence). Trimming took 6 bases from V and 0 from J; bases not matched to a gene: 4. CDR3 coding DNA: TGTGCCAGCAGACCCGGGACTAGCGGCTCTGGGGCCAACGTCCTGACTTTC. Its translation is CASRPGTSGSGANVLTF.

The V call is TRBV27, the J call TRBJ2-4; 10 nucleotides match TRBD1. In germline, CDR1 is MNHEY, CDR2 SMNVEV (reference sequence). V lost 6 bases to trimming and J lost 6 bases; unmatched junction nucleotides: 11. The CDR3 sequence is 16 residues long. CDR3 DNA: TGTGCCAGCAGAATACCCTCACGGACAGGGGGAAACATTCAGTACTTC. Its translation: CASRIPSRTGGNIQYF.

This clone appeared a few times. V gene TRBV30 combines with J gene TRBJ2-2, with D perhaps matching TRBD1 (6 bases). Between the trimmed V and J ends, which lost 3 bases and 1 base, there was a span of 9 bases. The germline V gene has CDR1 GTSNPN and CDR2 SVGIG (reference sequence). This CDR3 region has 14 residues. CDR3 DNA sequence: TGTGCCTGGAGACCGGACAGGAACACCGGGGAGCTGTTTTTT. It specifies CAWRPDRNTGELFF.

The chain is built from TRBV19 and TRBJ2-7; a weak D match, TRBD1 (5 bases). This CDR3 has 13 amino acids. Germline lookup yields CDR1 LNHDA and CDR2 SQIVND (reference sequence). Trimming shortened V by 5 bases and J by 4 bases, and 12 bases separated the two germline ends. The CDR3 is CASSPLTEYEQYV. CDR3 coding DNA: TGTGCCAGTAGTCCGCTGACAGAATACGAGCAGTACGTC.

CDR3 region: CASSLEVVPLYEQYF. Here the CDR3 DNA reads TGTGCCAGCAGCTTAGAGGTAGTACCTCTCTACGAGCAGTACTTC. This rearrangement joins TRBV11-2 to TRBJ2-7; D unresolved. V was cut by 0 bases and J by 3 bases, with 12 bases left in between. Germline V CDR1 and CDR2: SGHAT, FQNNGV. The CDR3 spans 15 residues.

This rearrangement joins TRBV5-5 to TRBJ1-4; D is uncertain. The CDR3 sequence is 16 residues long. V was trimmed by 2 bases and J by 0 bases, leaving 11 bases between them. Germline lookup yields CDR1 SGHKS and CDR2 YYEKEE (reference sequence). CDR3 bases: TGTGCCAGCAGCTTCTCGGGGATTGCAACTAATGAAAAACTGTTTTTT. Translating it yields CASSFSGIATNEKLFF.

The table lists this clone with a count of one. The chain couples TRBV28 to TRBJ2-7; 7 bases match TRBD1. V dropped 5 bases and J dropped 7; count of bases not matched to a gene: 5. This CDR3 contains 12 residues. Per germline, CDR1 MDHEN and CDR2 SYDVKM. CDR3 in DNA: TGTGCCAGCAGTGAGGGGGCTTGGGAGCAGTACGTC. This sequence encodes CASSEGAWEQYV.

V usage is TRBV5-1 and J usage is TRBJ2-5, with D perhaps matching TRBD2 (6 bases). From germline, CDR1 is SGHRS and CDR2 YFSETQ. V was cut by 2 bases and J by 2 bases, with 10 bases left in between. The CDR3 is made up of 14 amino acids. The CDR3, as DNA: TGCGCCAGCAGCTTTGGGGGGACGCAAGAGACCCAGTACTTC. The encoded protein is CASSFGGTQETQYF.

The CDR3, as DNA: TGTGCCAGCAGTTTAAACCCCACCGTCGCGGGTCAAGAGACCCAGTACTTC. Protein product: CASSLNPTVAGQETQYF. The J gene is TRBJ2-5, the V gene TRBV27; weak D call: TRBD2 (5 bases). Trimming took off 2 bases at V and 2 bases at J, with 18 bases between the two ends. The germline V gene encodes CDR1 MNHEY and CDR2 SMNVEV (reference sequence). The CDR3 is 17 amino acids.